The sequence of this T cell receptor (beta chain) was determined in a study of blood T cell repertoires in COVID-19. Study details: Acute and convalescent COVID-19 specimens originated in the United States, Italy and Spain.

Enrolled through a virtual design, the participants were between 18 and 89 years of age and came from roughly 22 US areas. Cohorts were based on clinical histories the participants reported. Generated by immunoSEQ multiplex PCR, the TCRdb table keeps only in-frame clones and is missing some. The repertoire holds approximately 250,000 clones, 88% seen once, with about 2.5% in the top ten. CDR3 length equals 17 residues. V was shortened by 1 base and J by 2 bases, with 17 bases between the two germline ends. Per germline, CDR1 SGHTA and CDR2 FQGNSA. The sequence came from a woman in her forties with acute COVID-19. Input material: PBMCs or T cells enriched from blood (not recorded which). This chain connects TRBV7-2 to TRBJ1-2, with D perhaps TRBD1 (6 bases). Here the CDR3 DNA reads TGTGCCAGCAGCTTAGTGGGGGCCTTAGGGAGCAACTATGGCTACACCTTC. Amino acid sequence: CASSLVGALGSNYGYTF.